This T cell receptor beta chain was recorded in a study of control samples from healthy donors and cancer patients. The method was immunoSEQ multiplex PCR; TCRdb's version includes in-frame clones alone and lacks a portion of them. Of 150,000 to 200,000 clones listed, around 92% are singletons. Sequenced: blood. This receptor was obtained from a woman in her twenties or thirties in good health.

DNA of the CDR3: TGTGCCAGTAGTCCCAGGGGCCGCGAGCAGTTCTTC. Its translation: CASSPRGREQFF. The gene calls are TRBV19 and TRBJ2-1, with a weak D call TRBD1 (6 bases). The CDR3 consists of 12 residues. V lost 5 bases to trimming and J lost 10 bases, with 12 bases between them. Germline CDR1 reads LNHDA; CDR2 reads SQIVND (reference sequence).